This TCR beta chain was identified during a study of a mutant IDH1 vaccine in newly diagnosed glioma. Study summary: Vaccinations, eight in total, occurred in weeks 1, 3, 5, 7, 11, 15, 19, 23. Onset of vaccination occurred 4-6 weeks following radiotherapy alone, or with temozolomide cycles.

Note on this clone: Its antigen is as yet unknown.

Assay used: immunoSEQ multiplex PCR; TCRdb lists only in-frame clones, some missing. The data hold 55,000 to 70,000 clones, with about 88% observed a single time. Sample time point: week 11, during vaccination. In the vaccine, a single dose held 300 ug of the mutant IDH1 20-mer peptide, along with topical imiquimod. The receptor's source is a man between 35 and 55 years old with glioma. The input for sequencing was PBMCs, taken from a glioma patient whose treatment included an IDH1 peptide vaccine.

The CDR3 sequence: CASSFPGQGANYGYTF. The CDR3, as DNA: TGTGCCAGCAGTTTCCCGGGACAGGGGGCGAACTATGGCTACACCTTC. The chain joins TRBV28 to TRBJ1-2; 12 bases are shared with TRBD1. Trimming at V came to 3 bases and at J to 2 bases, leaving 4 bases not matched to a gene. Per the germline V gene, CDR1 is MDHEN and CDR2 is SYDVKM. The CDR3 covers 16 residues.